This T cell receptor beta chain derives from a study of cytomegalovirus exposure and HLA in healthy donors. General study findings and limits: The productive fraction for most TCR beta V segments was about 90% or about 30% in an earlier analysis. A later analysis found that most CMV-associated TCR beta chains appeared HLA-restricted.

In this sample, this clone turned up a few times. As yet, its antigen is unknown. Germline-derived CDR1 and CDR2 are LGHNA and YSLEER. V gave up 1 base and J gave up 2 bases; unmatched junction bases: 5. This CDR3 region has 16 residues. The PCR had 60 Vbeta and 13 Jbeta primers. Sequencing used immunoSEQ multiplex PCR; TCRdb keeps in-frame clones, though not all of them. The table has around 150,000 clones, 65% to 80% seen once. The TCR comes from a human donor in good health. Input material: PBMCs. This chain links TRBV4-3 with TRBJ2-7; 10 nucleotides align to TRBD2. The DNA for the CDR3 is TGCGCCAGCAGCCAAGGTAGCGGGAGGCCTACCTACGAGCAGTACTTC. Translation: CASSQGSGRPTYEQYF.